This TCR beta chain was sequenced in a study of beta chain features in type 1 diabetes. Trimming pared 6 bases from V and 3 bases from J, leaving 2 bases between. The germline CDR1 and CDR2 sequences are MDHEN and SYDVKM. This CDR3 is 10 amino acids long. Expressed TCRB transcripts got sequenced, as all isolated RNA was reverse transcribed. Reads averaged around 940,000 for stem cell-like memory T cell samples. The protocol was immunoSEQ multiplex PCR, while the TCRdb copy is restricted to in-frame clones and leaves out a portion. Of about 26,000 clones listed, roughly half were seen once; the top ten hold more than 0.3%. Overall study results and limits: All four CD4+ subsets from Type 1 diabetes patients carried moderately but significantly shorter TCRB CDR3s. The naive, central memory and Treg TCRB repertoires showed an apparent similarity that was greater among patients than among healthy donors.

Notes on this clone: The antigen is undetermined.

This sequence originates from a man aged 25 to 45 with type 1 diabetes. V is TRBV28 and J is TRBJ1-1; D gene unclear. Sequencing input: stem cell memory CD4+ T cells from blood. CDR3 region: CASSDTEAFF. The CDR3 bases are TGTGCCAGCAGCGACACTGAAGCTTTCTTT.